The 25 T cell receptor beta chains reported below all come from one sample, sequenced in a study of graft-versus-host responses after intestinal transplantation. Produced via immunoSEQ multiplex PCR; TCRdb's table is partial and in-frame only. Of some 95,000 clones in the sample, 91% were seen once. Their target antigens are unknown. The material sequenced was unstimulated CD8+ T cells sorted from spleen or lymph node cells, taken before intestinal transplant. All receptors derive from a human donor who received an intestinal transplant.

The chain couples TRBV9 to TRBJ1-3; 9 bases agree with TRBD1. This CDR3 is 15 amino acids long. V gave up 0 bases and J gave up 8 bases; unmatched junction bases: 6. Germline assignment: CDR1 SGDLS and CDR2 YYNGEE. This CDR3 is CASSVVGQGGDTIYF. CDR3 nucleotide sequence: TGTGCCAGCAGCGTAGTGGGACAGGGTGGTGACACCATATATTTT.

The chain employs TRBV6-5 and TRBJ2-2, with 13 bases lining up with TRBD2. V gave up 2 bases and J gave up 3 bases; unmatched junction bases: 0. The CDR3 is made up of 16 amino acids. Germline CDR1 reads MNHEY; CDR2 reads SVGAGI. CDR3: CASSYGTSGDTGELFF. CDR3 nucleotide sequence: TGTGCCAGCAGTTACGGGACTAGCGGGGACACCGGGGAGCTGTTTTTT.

The chain recombines TRBV19 with TRBJ2-7, with D possibly matching TRBD2 (5 bases). Trimming cost V 3 bases and J 2 bases, with 8 bases left between them. Germline V lookup: CDR1 LNHDA, CDR2 SQIVND (reference sequence). This CDR3 has 13 residues. CDR3 sequence reads: CASSITAAYEQYF. CDR3 bases: TGTGCCAGTAGTATCACAGCGGCCTACGAGCAGTACTTC.

V and J are TRBV27 and TRBJ2-5; TRBD1 aligns across 10 bases. J lost 1 base, V lost 2 bases, and 7 bases had no gene match. The CDR3 consists of 17 residues. The germline V gene encodes CDR1 MNHEY and CDR2 SMNVEV (reference sequence). The CDR3: CASSLGDRGSIQETQYF. The CDR3 bases are TGTGCCAGCAGTTTAGGGGACAGGGGTAGCATCCAAGAGACCCAGTACTTC.

The chain employs TRBV6-5 and TRBJ2-3; D possibly corresponds to TRBD2 (6 bases). Trimming removed 5 bases at V and 2 bases at J, with 8 bases between. This CDR3 has 13 residues. The germline V gene encodes CDR1 MNHEY and CDR2 SVGAGI. The DNA for the CDR3 is TGTGCCAGCAGTACGGGGGTCACAGATACGCAGTATTTT. This translates into CASSTGVTDTQYF.

This chain links TRBV6-6 with TRBJ1-3; D is perhaps TRBD1 (5 bases). The CDR3 extends over 16 amino acids. Germline V lookup: CDR1 MNHNY, CDR2 SVGAGI (reference sequence). V was trimmed by 4 bases and J by 0 bases, leaving 13 bases between them. This CDR3 is CASSSGPHFSGNTIYF. CDR3 bases: TGTGCCAGCAGTTCAGGGCCCCACTTCTCTGGAAACACCATATATTTT.

This chain uses TRBV13 with TRBJ1-6; D might be TRBD1 (6 bases). The CDR3 spans 18 residues. V was cut by 5 bases and J by 2 bases, with 19 bases left in between. CDR1 is PRHDT, CDR2 FYEKMQ, per germline (reference sequence). CDR3 region: CASSPRNRDETYNSPLHF. DNA for the CDR3: TGTGCCAGCAGCCCCCGTAACAGGGATGAAACCTATAATTCACCCCTCCACTTT.

This sequence joins TRBV18 and TRBJ1-1; the D gene is possibly TRBD1 (5 bases). The CDR3 has 12 amino acids. The germline gives CDR1 KGHSH, CDR2 LQKENI. Trimming removed 2 bases from V and 8 bases from J, with 9 bases in between. CDR3 in DNA: TGTGCCAGCTCACCAGCAGGGAAGGAAGCTTTCTTT. It encodes CASSPAGKEAFF. The variable domain in full, with the rest retrieved from reference TRBV18 and TRBJ1-1, is NAGVMQNPRHLVRRRGQEARLRCSPMKGHSHVYWYRQLPEEGLKFMVYLQKENIIDESGMPKERFSAEFPKEGPSILRIQQVVRGDSAAYFCASSPAGKEAFFGQGTRLTVV.

The count of this clone is one. The chain carries TRBV7-8 and TRBJ2-7; D is possibly TRBD1 (6 bases). V lost 5 bases and J 2 bases, leaving 16 bases between the germline ends. The CDR3 is made up of 15 amino acids. CDR1 and CDR2 from the germline V gene are SGHVS and FQNEAQ. CDR3 sequence reads: CASSRIQGSTYEQYF. In nucleotides, the CDR3 is TGTGCCAGCAGCCGAATCCAGGGGTCGACCTACGAGCAGTACTTC.

The V gene is TRBV6-5, the J gene TRBJ2-7; TRBD1 matches at 12 bases. The CDR3 extends over 15 amino acids. The ends lost 2 bases at V and 5 bases at J; junction bases unmatched: 4. The germline gives CDR1 MNHEY, CDR2 SVGAGI. Here the CDR3 reads CASSYGTGGRHEQYF. The CDR3 coding sequence is TGTGCCAGCAGTTACGGGACAGGGGGCCGCCACGAGCAGTACTTC.

This clone was picked up one time. CDR3 nucleotide sequence: TGTGCCAGCAGTTTATCTTACGGGGGGGCCCACAATGAGCAGTTCTTC. Translation: CASSLSYGGAHNEQFF. The chain links TRBV27 to TRBJ2-1; 8 bases are shared with TRBD2. From germline, CDR1 is MNHEY and CDR2 SMNVEV (reference sequence). Losses at the gene ends were 0 bases for V and 5 bases for J; bases not matched to a gene: 6. This CDR3 comprises 16 residues.

Of note for this clone: Other nucleotide sequences in the sample specify the same CDR3. The CDR3 is CASSIGAGGNEQFF. The CDR3 region has the DNA TGTGCCAGTAGTATCGGGGCAGGGGGCAATGAGCAGTTCTTC. The chain recombines TRBV19 with TRBJ2-1; 7 nucleotides agree with TRBD1. The CDR3 totals 14 residues. Germline V CDR1 and CDR2: LNHDA, SQIVND (reference sequence). Trimming took 3 bases from V and 6 from J; bases not matched to a gene: 5.

J is TRBJ1-5 and V is TRBV28; D ambiguous. The CDR3 has 13 amino acids. The ends were cut back, 7 bases at V and 0 bases at J, with 7 bases in the middle. CDR1 and CDR2 from the germline V gene are MDHEN and SYDVKM. The CDR3: CASNRDSNQPQHF. The CDR3 coding sequence is TGTGCCAGCAATCGGGATAGCAATCAGCCCCAGCATTTT.

The rearrangement uses TRBV6-6 and TRBJ2-5, with D unresolved. The CDR3 consists of 13 residues. CDR1 is MNHNY, CDR2 SVGAGI, per germline (reference sequence). V gave up 2 bases and J gave up 5 bases, with 9 bases separating them. This CDR3 reads CASSYNLRETQYF. In DNA, the CDR3 is TGTGCCAGCAGTTACAATTTGAGGGAGACCCAGTACTTC.

The rearrangement links TRBV11-2 to TRBJ1-6, with a possible D match to TRBD1 (6 bases). CDR1 SGHAT and CDR2 FQNNGV come from the germline V gene. V was clipped by 2 bases and J by 7 bases, with 12 bases between them. This CDR3 contains 15 residues. This chain's CDR3 is CASSLNRETNSPLHF. CDR3 DNA sequence: TGTGCCAGCAGCTTAAACAGGGAGACGAATTCACCCCTCCACTTT.

V and J are TRBV27 and TRBJ2-3; D possibly corresponds to TRBD1 (5 bases). V was shortened by 1 base and J by 10 bases, with 15 bases between the two germline ends. Germline assignment: CDR1 MNHEY and CDR2 SMNVEV (reference sequence). CDR3 length: 14 amino acids. The CDR3 here is CASSLFRGSSPQYF. DNA for the CDR3: TGTGCCAGCAGTTTATTTAGGGGCAGCTCCCCGCAGTATTTT.

The chain couples TRBV11-1 to TRBJ2-6; D possibly corresponds to TRBD2 (5 bases). CDR1 and CDR2 from the germline V gene are SGHAT and FQDESV (reference sequence). Trimming took off 3 bases at V and 2 bases at J, with 8 bases between the two ends. The CDR3 extends over 15 amino acids. The CDR3 protein is CASSLGATGANVLTF. In DNA, the CDR3 is TGTGCCAGCAGCTTGGGAGCCACTGGGGCCAACGTCCTGACTTTC.

The V call is TRBV4-3, the J call TRBJ2-7; 8 bases are shared with TRBD1. Unmatched junction bases numbered 4, after V lost 3 bases and J lost 6 bases. CDR3 length: 13 residues. From germline, CDR1 is LGHNA and CDR2 YSLEER. The CDR3 DNA reads as TGCGCCAGCAGCCACCTCGGACAGGGCGAGCAGTACTTC. Translated, it gives CASSHLGQGEQYF.

The gene calls are TRBV5-6 and TRBJ1-2; 7 nucleotides agree with TRBD1. CDR1 is SGHDT and CDR2 is YYEEEE in the germline V gene. CDR3 size: 14 residues. The V and J ends lost 4 bases and 2 bases, in that order; junction bases with no gene match: 5. The CDR3 region has the DNA TGTGCCAGCAGCATACAACAGGGGAACTATGGCTACACCTTC. It is translated as CASSIQQGNYGYTF.

The gene calls are TRBV27 and TRBJ2-4; perhaps TRBD2 as D (6 bases). Germline V gene lookup returns CDR1 MNHEY and CDR2 SMNVEV (reference sequence). The CDR3 extends over 17 amino acids. Trimming took off 0 bases at V and 0 bases at J, with 12 bases between the two ends. For the CDR3, the DNA is TGTGCCAGCAGTTTATCCGGAGAGGGACTAGCCAAAAACATTCAGTACTTC. Its protein product is CASSLSGEGLAKNIQYF.

V is TRBV6-1 and J is TRBJ1-5, with D unresolved. V lost 1 base and J 0 bases, leaving 10 bases between the germline ends. CDR3 length: 16 residues. The germline V gene encodes CDR1 MNHNS and CDR2 SASEGT. The CDR3 loop reads CASSEGGGYSNQPQHF. The CDR3 DNA is TGTGCCAGCAGTGAAGGCGGCGGTTATAGCAATCAGCCCCAGCATTTT.

V is TRBV30 and J is TRBJ2-3; tentative D call: TRBD2 (5 bases). The germline gives CDR1 GTSNPN, CDR2 SVGIG (reference sequence). V lost 5 bases to trimming and J lost 2 bases, with 14 bases between them. The CDR3 sequence is 14 residues long. CDR3 in amino acids: CAWFQLGNTDTQYF. CDR3 nucleotide sequence: TGTGCCTGGTTTCAACTAGGAAACACAGATACGCAGTATTTT.

This sequence joins TRBV28 and TRBJ1-2, with TRBD1 identical over 8 bases. The length of the CDR3 is 15 residues. Trimming removed 3 bases from V and 7 bases from J; junction bases left unmatched: 10. Germline V gives CDR1 MDHEN, CDR2 SYDVKM. The CDR3 nucleotides are TGTGCCAGCAGTTTTCCCTCCCAGGGGGCCGTTGGCTACACCTTC. Translation: CASSFPSQGAVGYTF.

This chain connects TRBV27 to TRBJ1-1; 8 bases are shared with TRBD1. CDR1 and CDR2 (germline): MNHEY, SMNVEV (reference sequence). V gave up 8 bases and J gave up 1 base; unmatched junction bases: 9. The CDR3 is made up of 15 amino acids. CDR3 sequence: CASGKTGDWNTEAFF. The CDR3 bases are TGTGCCAGCGGTAAGACAGGGGACTGGAACACTGAAGCTTTCTTT.

The chain links TRBV6-1 to TRBJ2-7; D perhaps matches TRBD1 (6 bases). V was clipped by 7 bases and J by 5 bases, with 18 bases between them. Germline loops: CDR1 MNHNS, CDR2 SASEGT. The CDR3 runs 14 residues. DNA of the CDR3: TGTGCCAGCACTGCATTACAGGGTGTCCACGAGCAGTACTTC. Translating gives CASTALQGVHEQYF.